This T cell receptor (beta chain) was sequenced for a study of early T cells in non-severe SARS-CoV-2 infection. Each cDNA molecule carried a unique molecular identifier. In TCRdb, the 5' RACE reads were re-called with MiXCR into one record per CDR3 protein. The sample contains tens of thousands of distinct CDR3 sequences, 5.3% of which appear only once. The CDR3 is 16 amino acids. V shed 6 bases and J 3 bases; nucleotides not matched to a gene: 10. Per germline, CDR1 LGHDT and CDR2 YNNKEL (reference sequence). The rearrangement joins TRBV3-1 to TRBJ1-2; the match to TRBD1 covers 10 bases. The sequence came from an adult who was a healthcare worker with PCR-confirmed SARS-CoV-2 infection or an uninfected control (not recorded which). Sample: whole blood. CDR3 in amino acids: CASRPSPGTGDYGYTF. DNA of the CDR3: TGTGCCAGCAGACCGTCCCCCGGGACAGGGGACTATGGCTACACCTTC.